This T cell receptor (beta chain) was identified in a study of blood T cell repertoires in COVID-19. On the study more broadly: Specimens from acute and convalescent COVID-19 originated in the United States, Italy and Spain.

The method was immunoSEQ multiplex PCR; TCRdb's version includes in-frame clones alone and lacks a portion of them. Seen here are more than 300,000 clones, 70% to 90% observed once, and the top ten hold approximately 5%. CDR3 length: 16 amino acids. V trimming: 0 bases; J trimming: 7 bases; junction bases outside the gene matches: 5. The germline V gene has CDR1 SGHNT and CDR2 YYREEE (reference sequence). Participants came from about 23 US areas, aged about 18 to 100 years. The TCR originated in a woman aged 25-40 years who had recovered from COVID-19. The sample comprised PBMCs or T cells enriched from blood (not recorded which). The chain is built from TRBV5-4 and TRBJ2-2, with TRBD1 matching over 11 bases. The CDR3 region has the DNA TGTGCCAGCAGCTTGGGAGGACAGGGGGCCGTCGGGGAGCTGTTTTTT. Protein sequence: CASSLGGQGAVGELFF.